These 30 T cell receptor beta chains share one sample of origin, sequenced in a study of identical twins. TCRdb re-called the 5' RACE reads through MiXCR, storing one row per CDR3 protein. In the table there are fewer than 350,000 distinct CDR3 sequences, around 8.8% of which are singletons. These same records also appear under a second study, on yellow fever vaccine responses in identical twins.

Sequenced input: memory (CD45RO+) T cells sorted from blood. The receptors were gathered from a woman aged 18-30 years in good health.

This clonotype was recorded at least ten times. V gene TRBV7-9 combines with J gene TRBJ2-1; TRBD2 matches 7 bases. V was clipped by 5 bases and J by 9 bases; unmatched bases: 13. Germline V CDR1 and CDR2: SEHNR, FQNEAQ (reference sequence). There are 15 residues in the CDR3. This CDR3 is CASSLTRGEGFEQFF. The CDR3 DNA sequence: TGTGCCAGCAGCCTGACCAGAGGGGAGGGCTTTGAGCAGTTCTTC.

This clonotype was found a few times. The rearrangement uses TRBV10-3 and TRBJ1-6; 9 nucleotides align to TRBD1. The germline CDR1 and CDR2 sequences are ENHRY and SYGVKD. This CDR3 contains 15 residues. J gave up 13 bases and V 0 bases, and 7 bases lay outside the gene matches. CDR3 DNA sequence: TGTGCCATCAGTGAGTCTGGGACAGGGCTGGGGCCCCTCCACTTT. This sequence encodes CAISESGTGLGPLHF.

The CDR3 DNA is TGTGCCAGCAGGGGACAGGGGGTCACCTACGAGCAGTACGTC. It specifies CASRGQGVTYEQYV. The rearrangement joins TRBV28 to TRBJ2-7; the match to TRBD1 covers 11 bases. V shed 6 bases and J 2 bases; nucleotides not matched to a gene: 3. The CDR3 covers 14 residues. Germline lookup yields CDR1 MDHEN and CDR2 SYDVKM.

At least ten counts were recorded for this clonotype. This chain joins TRBV6-5 and TRBJ1-2, with 9 bases lining up with TRBD1. Germline V gene sequence: CDR1 MNHEY, CDR2 SVGAGI. The CDR3 length is 13 residues. Trimming at V came to 4 bases and at J to 7 bases, leaving 4 bases not matched to a gene. CDR3 region: CASSSGQGTGYTF. The CDR3 coding sequence is TGTGCCAGCAGTTCGGGACAGGGAACTGGCTACACCTTC.

Many counts were recorded for this clonotype. The genes are TRBV6-5 and TRBJ1-5; D gene uncertain. This CDR3 region has 14 residues. Trimming took off 2 bases at V and 1 base at J, with 6 bases between the two ends. The germline V gene encodes CDR1 MNHEY and CDR2 SVGAGI. Here the CDR3 reads CASSYLESNQPQHF. DNA for the CDR3: TGTGCCAGCAGTTACCTAGAGAGCAATCAGCCCCAGCATTTT.

The table lists this clonotype with many counts. This sequence joins TRBV7-7 and TRBJ2-2; 8 nucleotides line up with TRBD1. V lost 5 bases, J lost 4 bases, and 9 bases stayed unmatched. CDR3 size: 16 residues. Germline CDR1 SSHAT, CDR2 FNYEAQ (reference sequence). The CDR3 loop is CASSPRTGIFTGELFF. The CDR3 DNA follows: TGTGCCAGCAGCCCCCGGACAGGGATCTTCACCGGGGAGCTGTTTTTT.

This clonotype was picked up many times. The chain joins TRBV24-1 to TRBJ2-7; D is perhaps TRBD1 (6 bases). V dropped 7 bases and J dropped 13 bases, with 16 bases sitting between them. CDR3 length: 11 amino acids. Germline V lookup: CDR1 KGHDR, CDR2 SFDVKD. The chain's CDR3 is CATSLRGQKYF. DNA of the CDR3: TGTGCCACCAGCCTTCGTGGACAGAAATACTTC.

Only a few counts were recorded for this clonotype. This chain joins TRBV7-7 and TRBJ2-5, with 8 bases aligning to TRBD2. V lost 1 base and J lost 2; bases outside the gene matches: 6. This CDR3 is built from 16 residues. In germline, CDR1 is SSHAT, CDR2 FNYEAQ (reference sequence). DNA of the CDR3: TGTGCCAGCAGCTTAGTCGGGGGGGTGAGGCAAGAGACCCAGTACTTC. Protein product: CASSLVGGVRQETQYF.

At least ten counts were recorded for this clonotype. The gene calls are TRBV2 and TRBJ2-5; TRBD2 agrees at 7 bases. The CDR3 has 14 amino acids. The V segment lost 8 bases and the J segment 5 bases; nucleotides outside the gene matches: 11. Germline assignment: CDR1 SNHLY and CDR2 FYNNEI. CDR3 residues: CASVRDYRSETQYF. CDR3 nucleotide sequence: TGTGCCAGCGTCCGGGACTACCGGTCGGAGACCCAGTACTTC. Complete variable domain (other parts from reference TRBV2 and TRBJ2-5): EPEVTQTPSHQVTQMGQEVILRCVPISNHLYFYWYRQILGQKVEFLVSFYNNEISEKSEIFDDQFSVERPDGSNFTLKIRSTKLEDSAMYFCASVRDYRSETQYFGPGTRLLVL.

The V and J genes are TRBV6-1 and TRBJ2-2, with a possible D match to TRBD2 (5 bases). Deletions cut 4 bases from V and 7 bases from J, with 10 bases between. The CDR3 spans 13 residues. Per germline, CDR1 MNHNS and CDR2 SASEGT. The CDR3 DNA is TGTGCCAGCAGTGCAGCGGATAACGGGGAGCTGTTTTTT. Protein sequence: CASSAADNGELFF.

This clonotype has more than one count but fewer than ten. A much larger clone is a single base away; this may be a read error. V is TRBV11-2 and J is TRBJ1-6, with 10 nucleotides matching TRBD1. The CDR3 is 15 amino acids. CDR1 is SGHAT and CDR2 is FQNNGV in the germline V gene. J gave up 7 bases and V 1 base, and 1 base lay outside the gene matches. The CDR3 here is CASSLVTGGNSPLHF. The CDR3 DNA is TGTGCCAGCAGCTTAGTGACAGGGGGCAATTCACCCCTCCACTTT.

This clonotype was seen just once. The chain joins TRBV15 to TRBJ2-3; TRBD2 aligns across 11 bases. This CDR3 region has 18 residues. V shed 9 bases, J shed 2 bases, and the junction held 16 bases outside the gene matches. The germline CDR1 and CDR2 sequences are LNHNV and YYDKDF (reference sequence). CDR3 DNA: TGTGCCACGGACGCAGGGACTAGCGGAGGGAGCCTCACAGATACGCAGTATTTT. It codes for CATDAGTSGGSLTDTQYF.

This clonotype has a count of ten or more. This chain connects TRBV4-1 to TRBJ1-6; the match to TRBD1 covers 7 bases. Losses at the gene ends were 6 bases for V and 11 bases for J; bases not matched to a gene: 7. Germline V gives CDR1 MGHRA, CDR2 YSYEKL. This CDR3 is 13 amino acids long. This chain's CDR3 is CASRATGWTPLHF. The CDR3 DNA sequence: TGCGCCAGCAGAGCGACAGGGTGGACACCCCTCCACTTT.

This clonotype was seen ten or more times. The V call is TRBV11-2, the J call TRBJ1-1; D is unclear. CDR1 is SGHAT and CDR2 is FQNNGV in the germline V gene. There are 12 residues in the CDR3. The ends were cut back, 11 bases at V and 5 bases at J, with 15 bases in the middle. CDR3 residues: CASEKTRTEAFF. CDR3 in DNA: TGTGCCTCGGAAAAGACGAGAACTGAAGCTTTCTTT.

In its sample, this clonotype was seen many times. The V call is TRBV20-1, the J call TRBJ1-2; tentative D call: TRBD1 (5 bases). The CDR3 extends over 14 amino acids. Trimming took off 4 bases at V and 2 bases at J, with 14 bases between the two ends. Germline CDR1 and CDR2: DFQATT and SNEGSKA (reference sequence). The CDR3 DNA sequence: TGCAGTGCTACGGGCCAGACAGCCAACTATGGCTACACCTTC. It is translated as CSATGQTANYGYTF.

The table lists this clonotype with a few counts. The genes are TRBV18 and TRBJ2-5; D gene uncertain. The CDR3 has 14 residues. Germline V gene data show CDR1 as KGHSH and CDR2 as LQKENI. V was shortened by 1 base and J by 5 bases, with 11 bases between the two germline ends. This CDR3 is CASSPRSLGETQYF. DNA of the CDR3: TGTGCCAGCTCACCACGGTCGCTCGGGGAGACCCAGTACTTC. Full variable domain (remainder filled in from reference TRBV18 and TRBJ2-5): NAGVMQNPRHLVRRRGQEARLRCSPMKGHSHVYWYRQLPEEGLKFMVYLQKENIIDESGMPKERFSAEFPKEGPSILRIQQVVRGDSAAYFCASSPRSLGETQYFGPGTRLLVL.

The chain combines TRBV23-1 with TRBJ2-7, with D possibly matching TRBD1 (6 bases). TRBV23-1 is annotated as an ORF whose role is uncertain. There are 11 residues in the CDR3. CDR3 sequence reads: CAQGRGYEQYV. The DNA for the CDR3 is TGCGCTCAGGGCAGGGGCTACGAGCAGTACGTC.

This clonotype has ten or more counts. V and J are TRBV20-1 and TRBJ2-2; 8 bases fit TRBD2. The CDR3 loop spans 15 amino acids. Germline V gene lookup returns CDR1 DFQATT and CDR2 SNEGSKA (reference sequence). V was clipped by 3 bases and J by 1 base; unmatched bases: 4. The CDR3, as DNA: TGCAGTGCTAGTTTCCGGGGGGGGAACACCGGGGAGCTGTTTTTT. It specifies CSASFRGGNTGELFF.

In its sample, this clonotype was seen many times. The rearrangement joins TRBV5-1 to TRBJ2-7; no definite D call. V gave up 1 base and J gave up 5 bases, with 13 bases separating them. Germline CDR1 reads SGHRS; CDR2 reads YFSETQ. This CDR3 has 14 residues. CDR3 in amino acids: CASSLNGGSDEQYF. CDR3 DNA sequence: TGCGCCAGCAGCTTGAATGGCGGCTCGGACGAGCAGTACTTC. Based on the CDR3 plus reference TRBV5-1 and TRBJ2-7, the full variable domain is KAGVTQTPRYLIKTRGQQVTLSCSPISGHRSVSWYQQTPGQGLQFLFEYFSETQRNKGNFPGRFSGRQFSNSRSEMNVSTLELGDSALYLCASSLNGGSDEQYFGPGTRLTVT.

The table lists this clonotype with many counts. The J gene is TRBJ2-1, the V gene TRBV12-3 or TRBV12-4; D is unresolved. The ends were cut back, 7 bases at V and 4 bases at J, with 8 bases in the middle. This CDR3 region has 12 residues. CDR3 residues: CASKALYNEQFF. CDR3 nucleotides: TGTGCCAGCAAGGCCCTATACAATGAGCAGTTCTTC.

The chain recombines TRBV9 with TRBJ2-1, with D maybe TRBD2 (6 bases). Trimming cost V 0 bases and J 5 bases, with 12 bases left between them. The CDR3 extends over 15 amino acids. From germline, CDR1 is SGDLS and CDR2 YYNGEE. CDR3 bases: TGTGCCAGCAGCGTAGCGGGTAGCGGCCACAATGAGCAGTTCTTC. This translates into CASSVAGSGHNEQFF.

This clonotype was counted ten times or more. The chain combines TRBV7-9 with TRBJ2-7, with 8 bases lining up with TRBD1. The junction had 5 bases not matched to a gene; V was cut back by 5 bases and J by 5 bases. The CDR3 runs 13 residues. The V gene's germline CDR1 is SEHNR and CDR2 FQNEAQ (reference sequence). CDR3 region: CASSPRGPDEQYF. Written as DNA, the CDR3 is TGTGCCAGCAGCCCCAGGGGGCCGGACGAGCAGTACTTC.

This clonotype came up a few times. In nucleotides, the CDR3 is TGTGCCAGCAGCCCGACAATGACAGGGCTTCGGTTCTTC. Its protein is CASSPTMTGLRFF. The V and J genes are TRBV6-1 and TRBJ2-1, with 7 bases aligning to TRBD1. CDR3 size: 13 residues. J was trimmed by 15 bases and V by 6 bases; bases with no gene match: 14. Germline CDR1 reads MNHNS; CDR2 reads SASEGT.

This clonotype showed up just a few times. The chain couples TRBV10-1 to TRBJ2-2; 8 bases match TRBD1. The ends lost 6 bases at V and 6 bases at J; junction bases unmatched: 3. CDR3 length: 13 residues. Per the germline V gene, CDR1 is WNHNN and CDR2 is SYGVQD (reference sequence). CDR3 sequence reads: CASRLDRAGELFF. CDR3 DNA sequence: TGCGCCAGCAGACTGGACAGGGCCGGGGAGCTGTTTTTT.

The rearrangement joins TRBV7-9 to TRBJ1-1; D is uncertain. Germline values: CDR1 SEHNR, CDR2 FQNEAQ (reference sequence). The CDR3 is 14 residues long. V lost 2 bases and J lost 7, with 14 bases in between. The CDR3 region is CASSLMAEWDEAFF. The CDR3 DNA is TGTGCCAGCAGCTTAATGGCGGAGTGGGATGAAGCTTTCTTT. Full variable domain (rest looked up from reference TRBV7-9 and TRBJ1-1): DTGVSQNPRHKITKRGQNVTFRCDPISEHNRLYWYRQTLGQGPEFLTYFQNEAQLEKSRLLSDRFSAERPKGSFSTLEIQRTEQGDSAMYLCASSLMAEWDEAFFGQGTRLTVV.

The chain recombines TRBV29-1 with TRBJ2-1; 9 bases fit TRBD2. J gave up 7 bases and V 3 bases, and 10 bases lay outside the gene matches. Germline V gene sequence: CDR1 SQVTM, CDR2 ANQGSEA. The CDR3 totals 15 residues. CDR3 in DNA: TGCAGCGTTGAGAGGGCGGGAGGGGGAGGGAATGAGCAGTTCTTC. Translating it yields CSVERAGGGGNEQFF.

CDR3 region: CASSEARGYEQYV. In nucleotides, the CDR3 is TGTGCCAGCAGTGAAGCGCGGGGGTACGAGCAGTACGTC. The chain employs TRBV6-1 and TRBJ2-7; 7 bases line up with TRBD2. Germline V gives CDR1 MNHNS, CDR2 SASEGT. The ends lost 0 bases at V and 4 bases at J; junction bases unmatched: 0. The CDR3 length is 13 residues.

This clonotype was observed at least ten times. The chain couples TRBV12-3 or TRBV12-4 to TRBJ1-1; D remains ambiguous. This CDR3 region has 15 residues. The V and J ends lost 8 bases and 8 bases respectively, with 24 bases between them. The CDR3 coding sequence is TGTGCCAGCTTTGGGGTTATGAGCCGAGGAGGCGAAGCTTTCTTT. Translation gives CASFGVMSRGGEAFF.

In its sample, this clonotype was seen a few times. V and J are TRBV20-1 and TRBJ2-7; D is perhaps TRBD1 or TRBD2 (5 bases each). Germline-derived CDR1 and CDR2 are DFQATT and SNEGSKA (reference sequence). Trimming took 1 base from V and 5 from J, leaving 18 bases between them. CDR3 length: 15 residues. CDR3 sequence (DNA): TGCAGTGCTAGAGTTTTAGGGGAAGGGAGCAACGAGCAGTACTTC. This gives the protein CSARVLGEGSNEQYF.

This chain links TRBV19 with TRBJ1-5; TRBD1 is a possible D gene (6 bases). Germline loops: CDR1 LNHDA, CDR2 SQIVND (reference sequence). Trimming took 6 bases from V and 0 from J, leaving 6 bases between them. This CDR3 spans 13 amino acids. This chain's CDR3 is CASRQGSNQPQHF. Written as DNA, the CDR3 is TGTGCCAGTAGACAGGGTAGCAATCAGCCCCAGCATTTT.